These T cell receptor beta chains were read from a single sample in a study of regulatory T cells in long-lasting Graves disease. Each CDR3 protein gets one entry after TCRdb re-called the multiplex PCR reads with MiXCR. The sample records about 350,000 distinct CDR3 sequences, approximately 15% being singletons. The same sample was also studied in work on T cells in Graves' hyperthyroidism and ophthalmopathy.

The source was peripheral blood mononuclear cells (PBMCs), collected at new diagnosis, from a patient treated with antithyroid drugs. The receptors were gathered from a man between 40 and 49 years old with Graves disease. Both conserved end residues are part of each CDR3. The order of the fields is J gene, D gene, clone size, V gene, CDR3 DNA, CDR3 protein. D genes are given only for firm matches. The listing skips clone size in some rows; elsewhere it reads once, few, many or a size class.

TRBJ1-1 TRBD1 many TRBV5-1 TGCGCCAGCAGCTCGGACAGGGCGTATGGTGAAGCTTTCTTT CASSSDRAYGEAFF
TRBJ2-7 TRBD1 many TRBV20-1 TGCAGTGCTAGAGATCAGACAGGGAGTCTCTACGAGCAGTACTTC CSARDQTGSLYEQYF
TRBJ1-1 - many TRBV20-1 TGCAGTGCTTCCCAAAGTCCGGGACCCTCGGGCTCTGAAGCTTTCTTT CSASQSPGPSGSEAFF
TRBJ2-5 - many TRBV12-3/TRBV12-4 TGTGCCAGCAGTTTCATGGGTCGAGCGACCCAGTACTTC CASSFMGRATQYF
TRBJ1-4 TRBD1 many TRBV2 TGTGCCAGCACCCAACAGGGGAGGGGTAATGAAAAACTGTTTTTT CASTQQGRGNEKLFF
TRBJ2-5 TRBD2 - TRBV5-6 TGTGCCAGCAGACTGAGCGGGACCAGTCAAGAGACCCAGTACTTC CASRLSGTSQETQYF
TRBJ2-5 - many TRBV7-2 TGTGCCAGCAGCCGTGGGCTACAAGAGACCCAGTACTTC CASSRGLQETQYF
TRBJ2-2 TRBD1 many TRBV9 TGTGCCAGCAGCGTGGCAGGGGGACAGGGGTACGCCGGGGAGCTGTTTTTT CASSVAGGQGYAGELFF
TRBJ2-2 TRBD1 - TRBV15 TGTGCCACCAGCAGGGGGGACAGGGGGCGAAGCGGGGAGCTGTTTTTT CATSRGDRGRSGELFF
TRBJ1-1 TRBD1 many TRBV18 TGTGCCAGCTCATTCACCGGGACAGAGAACACTGAAGCTTTCTTT CASSFTGTENTEAFF
TRBJ1-1 - many TRBV5-1 TGCGCCAGCAGCTTGGACACCTCGAACACTGAAGCTTTCTTT CASSLDTSNTEAFF
TRBJ1-4 TRBD1 many TRBV12-3/TRBV12-4 TGTGCCAGCAGTTTAACAGGGGCACCGTCAAAACTGTTTTTT CASSLTGAPSKLFF
TRBJ1-2 - few TRBV7-3 TGTGCCAGCAGCCCAGGACCAGACAGACCGAACTATGGCTACACCTTC CASSPGPDRPNYGYTF
TRBJ1-2 TRBD1 many TRBV2 TGTGCCAGCAGTGCGGGACAGGACCTGGTCTACACCTTC CASSAGQDLVYTF
TRBJ2-1 - many TRBV7-6 TGTGCCAGCAGCTTATTTTGGCAGGGGGAGCAGTTCTTC CASSLFWQGEQFF
TRBJ2-5 TRBD1 many TRBV5-1 TGCGCCAGCAGCTTGGGGGGGACAGTCCAAGAGACCCAGTACTTC CASSLGGTVQETQYF
TRBJ2-7 - many TRBV12-3/TRBV12-4 TGTGCCAGCAGTTTAGCTGGCAGGCCACCCTACGAGCAGTACTTC CASSLAGRPPYEQYF
TRBJ1-3 - many TRBV12-3/TRBV12-4 TGTGCCAGCAGATCGAGGGGGAACCGCTCTGGAAACACCATATATTTT CASRSRGNRSGNTIYF
TRBJ2-7 TRBD2 - TRBV6-2/TRBV6-3 TGTGCCAGCAGGTTTACCGGGACTAATAGGCTGGAGCAGTACTTC CASRFTGTNRLEQYF
TRBJ2-3 - many TRBV6-2/TRBV6-3 TGTGCCAGCAGTTGCCGGGACTGCACAGATACGCAGTATTTT CASSCRDCTDTQYF
TRBJ2-3 TRBD2 many TRBV2 TGTGCCAGCAGCAGGACTAGCGGGGCACCAGATACGCAGTATTTT CASSRTSGAPDTQYF
TRBJ2-5 - many TRBV3-1 TGTGCCAGCAGCCCGCGGACAGCGCTAAGCCAGGAGACCCAGTACTTC CASSPRTALSQETQYF
TRBJ2-7 - few TRBV7-9 TGTGCCAGCAGCTCGGGGAACCGACCCTACGAGCAGTACTTC CASSSGNRPYEQYF